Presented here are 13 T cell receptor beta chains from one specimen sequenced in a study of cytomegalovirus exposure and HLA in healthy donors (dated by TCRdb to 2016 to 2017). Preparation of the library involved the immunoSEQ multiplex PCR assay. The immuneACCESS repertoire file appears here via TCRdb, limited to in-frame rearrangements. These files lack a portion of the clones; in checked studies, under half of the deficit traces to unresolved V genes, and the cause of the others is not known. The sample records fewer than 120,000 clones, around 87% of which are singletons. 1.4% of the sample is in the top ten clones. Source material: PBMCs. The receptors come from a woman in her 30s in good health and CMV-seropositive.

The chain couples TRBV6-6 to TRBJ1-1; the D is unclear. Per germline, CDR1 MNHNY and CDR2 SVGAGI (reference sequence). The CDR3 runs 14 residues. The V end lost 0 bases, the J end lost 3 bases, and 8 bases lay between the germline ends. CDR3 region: CASSYSSSYTEAFF. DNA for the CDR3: TGTGCCAGCAGTTACTCGAGCTCCTACACTGAAGCTTTCTTT.

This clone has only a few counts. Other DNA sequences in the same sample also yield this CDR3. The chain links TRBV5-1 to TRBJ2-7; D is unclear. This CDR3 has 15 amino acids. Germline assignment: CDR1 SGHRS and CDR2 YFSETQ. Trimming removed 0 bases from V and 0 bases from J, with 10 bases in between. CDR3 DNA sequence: TGCGCCAGCAGCTTGGGGGCCGGTAGCTCCTACGAGCAGTACTTC. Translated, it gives CASSLGAGSSYEQYF.

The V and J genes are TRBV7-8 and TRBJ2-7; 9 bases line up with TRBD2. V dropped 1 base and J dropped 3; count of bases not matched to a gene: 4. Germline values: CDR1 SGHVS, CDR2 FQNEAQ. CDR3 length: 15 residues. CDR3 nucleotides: TGTGCCAGCAGCTTAGAGAGCGGGGGGTTCTACGAGCAGTACTTC. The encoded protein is CASSLESGGFYEQYF.

The DNA for the CDR3 is TGCGCCAGCAGCGAAGGGACAGGAGATTCTAACTATGGCTACACCTTC. This gives the protein CASSEGTGDSNYGYTF. J is TRBJ1-2 and V is TRBV5-1, with TRBD1 matching over 8 bases. J lost 0 bases, V lost 4 bases, and 8 bases had no gene match. The germline gives CDR1 SGHRS, CDR2 YFSETQ. This CDR3 has 16 amino acids.

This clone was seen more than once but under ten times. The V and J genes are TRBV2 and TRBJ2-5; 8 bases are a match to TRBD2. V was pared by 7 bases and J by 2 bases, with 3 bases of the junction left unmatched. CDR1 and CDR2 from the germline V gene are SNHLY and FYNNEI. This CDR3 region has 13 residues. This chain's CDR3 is CASTRGGQETQYF. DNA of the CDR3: TGTGCCAGCACCCGGGGGGGGCAAGAGACCCAGTACTTC.

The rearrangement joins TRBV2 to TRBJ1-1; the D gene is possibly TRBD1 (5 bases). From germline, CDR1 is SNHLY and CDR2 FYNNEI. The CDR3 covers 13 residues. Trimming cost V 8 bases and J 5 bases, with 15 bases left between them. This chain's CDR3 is CASGGISGTEAFF. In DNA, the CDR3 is TGTGCCAGCGGGGGGATCTCGGGGACTGAAGCTTTCTTT. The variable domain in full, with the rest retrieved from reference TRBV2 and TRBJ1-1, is EPEVTQTPSHQVTQMGQEVILRCVPISNHLYFYWYRQILGQKVEFLVSFYNNEISEKSEIFDDQFSVERPDGSNFTLKIRSTKLEDSAMYFCASGGISGTEAFFGQGTRLTVV.

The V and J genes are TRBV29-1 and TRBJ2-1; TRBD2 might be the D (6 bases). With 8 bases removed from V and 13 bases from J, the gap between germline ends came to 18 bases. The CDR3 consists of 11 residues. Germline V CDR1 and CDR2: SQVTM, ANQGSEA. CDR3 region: CSLRTRETQFF. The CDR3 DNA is TGCAGCCTGAGGACGCGGGAAACCCAGTTCTTC.

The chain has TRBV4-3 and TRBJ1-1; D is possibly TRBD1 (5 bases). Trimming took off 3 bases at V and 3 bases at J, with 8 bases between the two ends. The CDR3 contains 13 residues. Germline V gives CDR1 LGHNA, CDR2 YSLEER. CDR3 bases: TGCGCCAGCAGCCACAGGGCGGACACTGAAGCTTTCTTT. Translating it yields CASSHRADTEAFF.

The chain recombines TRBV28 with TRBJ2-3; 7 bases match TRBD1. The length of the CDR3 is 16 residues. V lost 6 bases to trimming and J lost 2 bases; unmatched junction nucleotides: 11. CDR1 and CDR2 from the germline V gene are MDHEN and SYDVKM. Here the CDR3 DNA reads TGTGCCAGCAGCTCCACGACAGGGCGGTACACAGATACGCAGTATTTT. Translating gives CASSSTTGRYTDTQYF.

The CDR3 coding sequence is TGTGCCAGCAGTTATCAGGGTGGGGAGACCCAGTACTTC. It specifies CASSYQGGETQYF. J is TRBJ2-5 and V is TRBV6-6, with D possibly TRBD1 on 5 matching bases. The germline V gene has CDR1 MNHNY and CDR2 SVGAGI (reference sequence). The CDR3 is 13 amino acids. Trimming took off 3 bases at V and 5 bases at J, with 10 bases between the two ends.

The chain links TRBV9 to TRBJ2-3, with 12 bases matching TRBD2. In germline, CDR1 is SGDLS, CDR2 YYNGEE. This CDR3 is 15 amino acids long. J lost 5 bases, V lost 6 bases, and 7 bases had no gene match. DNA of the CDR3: TGTGCCAGCAACCTAGCGGGAGGGCCGGTAGATACGCAGTATTTT. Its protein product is CASNLAGGPVDTQYF.

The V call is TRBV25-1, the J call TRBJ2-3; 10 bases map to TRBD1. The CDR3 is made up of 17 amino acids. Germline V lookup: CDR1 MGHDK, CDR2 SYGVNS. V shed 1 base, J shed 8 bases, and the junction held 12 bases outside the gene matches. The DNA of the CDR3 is TGTGCCAGCAGTGAATCCGGGACAGGGGAAGTGAGAGCTACGCAGTATTTT. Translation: CASSESGTGEVRATQYF.

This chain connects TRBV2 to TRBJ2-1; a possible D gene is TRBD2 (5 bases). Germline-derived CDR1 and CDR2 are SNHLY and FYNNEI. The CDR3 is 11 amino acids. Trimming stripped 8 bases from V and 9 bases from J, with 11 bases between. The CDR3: CASGRESEQFF. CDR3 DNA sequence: TGTGCCAGCGGAAGGGAGAGTGAGCAGTTCTTC.